This T cell receptor beta chain was captured by sequencing in a study of T-cell memory formation after mild COVID-19. Constant-segment-primed 5'RACE gave TCR alpha and TCR beta cDNA libraries with sample barcodes and UMIs. TCRdb re-called the 5' RACE reads with MiXCR, one entry per CDR3 protein. The sample includes roughly 340,000 distinct CDR3 sequences, 20% to 25% of them seen just once. Unmatched junction bases numbered 4, after V lost 3 bases and J lost 8 bases. The CDR3 runs to 13 residues. The source material was PBMCs or a T cell subset sorted from them (not recorded which). V is TRBV12-3 or TRBV12-4 and J is TRBJ2-1; 7 bases are a match to TRBD1. The origin of this receptor is a man aged 18 to 29 who had mild COVID-19 (a few samples of this study predate the infection). Cell type and time point are not known. The CDR3 nucleotides read TGTGCCAGCAGTTTCTACAGGGGAGATGAGCAGTTCTTC. This encodes CASSFYRGDEQFF.